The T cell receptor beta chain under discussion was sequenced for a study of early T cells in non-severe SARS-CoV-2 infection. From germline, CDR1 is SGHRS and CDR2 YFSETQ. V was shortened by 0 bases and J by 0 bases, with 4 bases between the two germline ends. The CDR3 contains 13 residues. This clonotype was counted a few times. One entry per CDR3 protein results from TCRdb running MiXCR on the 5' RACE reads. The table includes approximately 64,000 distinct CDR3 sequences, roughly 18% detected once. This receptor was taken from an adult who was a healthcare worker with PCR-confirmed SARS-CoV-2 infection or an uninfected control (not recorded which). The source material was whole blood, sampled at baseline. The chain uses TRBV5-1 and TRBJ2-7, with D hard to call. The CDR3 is CASSLERSYEQYF. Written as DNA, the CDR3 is TGCGCCAGCAGCTTGGAGCGCTCCTACGAGCAGTACTTC.